The entry below gives a single TCR beta chain sequence along with its context. Germline CDR1 and CDR2: LNHDA and SQIVND (reference sequence). J lost 7 bases, V lost 6 bases, and 9 bases had no gene match. The CDR3 runs 14 residues. The PCR had 60 Vbeta and 13 Jbeta primers. Generated by immunoSEQ multiplex PCR, the TCRdb table keeps only in-frame clones and is missing some. Here the sample spans under 250,000 clones, roughly 81% being singletons. The entry originates in a study of cytomegalovirus exposure and HLA in healthy donors. The sequenced sample was PBMCs. The receptor comes from a girl aged 2-15 years in good health and CMV-seronegative. V gene TRBV19 combines with J gene TRBJ1-2; 9 positions agree with TRBD1. The CDR3 reads CASRTLDRGGGYTF. CDR3 DNA sequence: TGTGCCAGTAGGACCCTGGACAGGGGCGGTGGCTACACCTTC.